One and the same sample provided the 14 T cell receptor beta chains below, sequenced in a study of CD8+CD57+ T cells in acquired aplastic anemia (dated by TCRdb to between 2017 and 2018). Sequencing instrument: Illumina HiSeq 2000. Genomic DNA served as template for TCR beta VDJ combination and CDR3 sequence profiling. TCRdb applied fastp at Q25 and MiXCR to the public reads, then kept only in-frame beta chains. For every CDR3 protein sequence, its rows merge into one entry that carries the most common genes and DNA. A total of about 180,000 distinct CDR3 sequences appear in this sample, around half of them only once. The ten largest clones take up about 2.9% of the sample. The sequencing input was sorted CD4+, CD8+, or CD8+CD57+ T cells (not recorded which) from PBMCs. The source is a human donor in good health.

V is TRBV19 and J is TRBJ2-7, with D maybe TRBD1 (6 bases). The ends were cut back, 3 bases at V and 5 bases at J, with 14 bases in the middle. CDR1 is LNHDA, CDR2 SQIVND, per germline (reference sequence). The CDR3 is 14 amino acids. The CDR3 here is CASSISGAFHEQYF. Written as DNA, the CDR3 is TGTGCCAGTAGTATTTCAGGGGCTTTCCACGAGCAGTACTTC.

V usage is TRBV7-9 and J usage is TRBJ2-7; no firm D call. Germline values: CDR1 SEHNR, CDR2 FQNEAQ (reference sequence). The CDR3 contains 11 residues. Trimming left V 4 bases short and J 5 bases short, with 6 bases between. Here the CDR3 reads CASSSNNEQYF. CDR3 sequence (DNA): TGTGCCAGCAGCTCCAATAACGAGCAGTACTTC.

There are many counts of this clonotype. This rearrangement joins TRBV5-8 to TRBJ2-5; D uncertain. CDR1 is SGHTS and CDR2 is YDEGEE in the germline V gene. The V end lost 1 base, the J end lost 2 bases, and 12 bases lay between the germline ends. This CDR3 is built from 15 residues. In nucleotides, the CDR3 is TGTGCCAGCAGCTTGACCGGTGCCCTACAAGAGACCCAGTACTTC. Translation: CASSLTGALQETQYF.

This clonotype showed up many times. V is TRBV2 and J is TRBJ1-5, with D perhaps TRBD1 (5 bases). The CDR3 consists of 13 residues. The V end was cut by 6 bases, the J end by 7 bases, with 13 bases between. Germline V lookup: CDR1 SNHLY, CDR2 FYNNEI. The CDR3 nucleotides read TGTGCCAGCAGCCAGACAGAAAACCAGCCCCAGCATTTT. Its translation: CASSQTENQPQHF.

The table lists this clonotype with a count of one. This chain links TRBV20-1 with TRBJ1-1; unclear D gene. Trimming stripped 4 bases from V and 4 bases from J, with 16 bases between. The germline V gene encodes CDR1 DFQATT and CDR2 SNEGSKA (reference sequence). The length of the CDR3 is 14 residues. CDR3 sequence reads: CSAIDSRVSTEAFF. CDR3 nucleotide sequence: TGCAGTGCTATCGATAGTAGGGTATCCACTGAAGCTTTCTTT.

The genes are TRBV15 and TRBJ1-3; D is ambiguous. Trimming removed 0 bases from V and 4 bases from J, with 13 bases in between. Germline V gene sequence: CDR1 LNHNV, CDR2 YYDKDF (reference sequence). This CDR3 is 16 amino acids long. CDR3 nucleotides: TGTGCCACCAGCAGAGATTTCGTGGTTACCGGAAACACCATATATTTT. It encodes CATSRDFVVTGNTIYF.

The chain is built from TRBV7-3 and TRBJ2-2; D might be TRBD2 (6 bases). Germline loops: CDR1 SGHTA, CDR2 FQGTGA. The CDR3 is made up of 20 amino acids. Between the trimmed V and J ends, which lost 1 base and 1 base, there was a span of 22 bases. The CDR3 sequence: CASSLRGIGFGTVNTGELFF. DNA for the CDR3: TGTGCCAGCAGCTTAAGAGGGATTGGGTTCGGGACTGTGAACACCGGGGAGCTGTTTTTT.

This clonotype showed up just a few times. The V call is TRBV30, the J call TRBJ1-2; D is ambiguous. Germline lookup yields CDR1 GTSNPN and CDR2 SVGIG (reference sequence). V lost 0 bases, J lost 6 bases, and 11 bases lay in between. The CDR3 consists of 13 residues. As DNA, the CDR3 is TGTGCCTGGAGTGTCGCGGGGTCTCATGGCTACACCTTC. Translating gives CAWSVAGSHGYTF.

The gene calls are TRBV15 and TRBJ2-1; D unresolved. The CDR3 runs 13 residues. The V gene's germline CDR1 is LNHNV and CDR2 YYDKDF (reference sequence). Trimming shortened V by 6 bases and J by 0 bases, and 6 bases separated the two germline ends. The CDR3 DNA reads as TGTGCCACCAGACGCGGCTCCTACAATGAGCAGTTCTTC. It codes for CATRRGSYNEQFF.

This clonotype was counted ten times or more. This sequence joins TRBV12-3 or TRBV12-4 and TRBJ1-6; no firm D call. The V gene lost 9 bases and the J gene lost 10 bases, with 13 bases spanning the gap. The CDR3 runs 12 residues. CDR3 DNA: TGTGCCAGTGGGTCGGTAGCCTCACCCCTCCACTTT. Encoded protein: CASGSVASPLHF.

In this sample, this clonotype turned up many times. For the CDR3, the DNA is TGTGCCAGCAGCTTAGAGGGGGCCCATAACACTGAAGCTTTCTTT. Protein sequence: CASSLEGAHNTEAFF. The rearrangement uses TRBV11-1 and TRBJ1-1; 7 bases are shared with TRBD1. CDR1 is SGHAT, CDR2 FQDESV, per germline (reference sequence). The CDR3 has 15 residues. The ends lost 1 base at V and 2 bases at J; junction bases unmatched: 4.

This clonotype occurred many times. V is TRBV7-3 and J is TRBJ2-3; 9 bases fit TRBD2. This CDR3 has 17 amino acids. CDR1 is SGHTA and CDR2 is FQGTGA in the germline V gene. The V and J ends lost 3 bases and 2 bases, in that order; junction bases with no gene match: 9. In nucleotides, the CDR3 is TGTGCCAGCAGCTTGGTTTTCGGACTAGCGAACACAGATACGCAGTATTTT. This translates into CASSLVFGLANTDTQYF.

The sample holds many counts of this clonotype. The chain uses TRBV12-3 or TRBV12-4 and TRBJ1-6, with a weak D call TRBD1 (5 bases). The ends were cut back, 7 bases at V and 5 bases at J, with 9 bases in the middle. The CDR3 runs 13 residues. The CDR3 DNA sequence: TGTGCCAGCAAGGGACTGAATAATTCACCCCTCCACTTT. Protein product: CASKGLNNSPLHF.

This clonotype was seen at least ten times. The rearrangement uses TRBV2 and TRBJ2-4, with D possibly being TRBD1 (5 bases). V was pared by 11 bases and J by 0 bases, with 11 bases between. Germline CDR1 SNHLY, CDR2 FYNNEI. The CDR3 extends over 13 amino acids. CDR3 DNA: TGTGCCGGCGAAGGGGTAGCCAAAAACATTCAGTACTTC. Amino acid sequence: CAGEGVAKNIQYF.